Below are 11 T cell receptor beta chains sequenced from a single sample in a study of a mutant IDH1 vaccine in newly diagnosed glioma. These receptors' antigens are unknown. Time point described: week 47, end of study. In the vaccine, a single dose held 300 ug of the mutant IDH1 20-mer peptide, along with topical imiquimod. Only in-frame clones appear in the TCRdb table, and some are missing; sequencing was by immunoSEQ multiplex PCR. Here the sample spans approximately 33,000 clones, roughly 82% being singletons. Here the sequenced sample was PBMCs, taken from a glioma patient whose treatment included an IDH1 peptide vaccine. These receptors came from a man aged 35 to 55 with glioma.

This chain uses TRBV10-1 with TRBJ1-1; D is unclear. V was pared by 3 bases and J by 0 bases, with 17 bases between. CDR3 size: 17 residues. Germline V CDR1 and CDR2: WNHNN, SYGVQD (reference sequence). The CDR3 bases are TGCGCCAGCAGTGATGGCAGGTGGCCTCTAATGAACACTGAAGCTTTCTTT. This codes for CASSDGRWPLMNTEAFF.

The genes are TRBV6-1 and TRBJ2-3; 7 nucleotides agree with TRBD2. This CDR3 spans 16 amino acids. The V and J ends lost 2 bases and 6 bases, in that order; junction bases with no gene match: 11. Germline V gene lookup returns CDR1 MNHNS and CDR2 SASEGT. CDR3 in DNA: TGTGCCAGCAGTGAACGTAGCGGGTTATCAGTGGATACGCAGTATTTT. Amino acid sequence: CASSERSGLSVDTQYF.

This chain joins TRBV4-1 and TRBJ2-7; 9 bases are a match to TRBD1. Germline V lookup: CDR1 MGHRA, CDR2 YSYEKL. The CDR3 has 15 residues. The V segment lost 6 bases and the J segment 6 bases; nucleotides outside the gene matches: 12. The CDR3 spells CASRRPGQGRGEQYF. In nucleotides, the CDR3 is TGCGCCAGCAGACGACCGGGACAGGGTAGGGGCGAGCAGTACTTC.

The chain is built from TRBV18 and TRBJ1-1; tentative D call: TRBD1 (5 bases). V lost 4 bases to trimming and J lost 2 bases, with 11 bases between them. Germline loops: CDR1 KGHSH, CDR2 LQKENI. The CDR3 loop spans 14 amino acids. CDR3 nucleotides: TGTGCCAGCTCACGCGGACATCTAAACACTGAAGCTTTCTTT. Its protein is CASSRGHLNTEAFF.

This rearrangement joins TRBV4-3 to TRBJ1-3; 12 positions agree with TRBD1. The J segment lost 0 bases and the V segment lost 4 bases, leaving 13 bases of the junction unmatched. Germline assignment: CDR1 LGHNA and CDR2 YSLEER. The CDR3 sequence is 20 residues long. The CDR3: CASSLLHGTGGDPSGNTIYF. The CDR3 bases are TGCGCCAGCAGCCTCCTACATGGGACAGGGGGCGATCCCTCTGGAAACACCATATATTTT.

The chain carries TRBV4-3 and TRBJ2-3, with TRBD2 identical over 7 bases. This CDR3 spans 17 amino acids. The J segment lost 0 bases and the V segment lost 1 base, leaving 7 bases of the junction unmatched. Germline CDR1 and CDR2: LGHNA and YSLEER. The CDR3 coding sequence is TGCGCCAGCAGCCAAGGGGTCGGTAGCGGGAGCACAGATACGCAGTATTTT. Protein: CASSQGVGSGSTDTQYF.

The V and J genes are TRBV21-1 and TRBJ2-3; TRBD2 is the table's D call, not checked against the DNA. TRBV21-1 is annotated as a pseudogene. This CDR3 region has 17 residues. Here the CDR3 DNA reads TGTGCCAGCAGCAAACTAGCGGGAGGGGAAGCCACAGATACGCAGTATTTT. The encoded protein is CASSKLAGGEATDTQYF.

This clone was recorded once. The genes are TRBV6-1 and TRBJ2-2; unclear D gene. There are 14 residues in the CDR3. V lost 5 bases to trimming and J lost 6 bases, with 13 bases between them. Germline V gene sequence: CDR1 MNHNS, CDR2 SASEGT. The CDR3 coding sequence is TGTGCCAGCAGTCAACCCTCGTTCGCCGGGGAGCTGTTTTTT. This sequence encodes CASSQPSFAGELFF.

V is TRBV6-1 and J is TRBJ1-1, with D perhaps matching TRBD1 (5 bases). Deletions cut 5 bases from V and 2 bases from J, with 9 bases between. CDR1 MNHNS and CDR2 SASEGT come from the germline V gene. This CDR3 comprises 13 residues. The CDR3 is CASSPTVNTEAFF. The CDR3 coding sequence is TGTGCCAGCAGTCCGACAGTTAACACTGAAGCTTTCTTT.

The chain carries TRBV6-6 and TRBJ2-3; TRBD2 matches 8 bases. Germline CDR1 and CDR2: MNHNY and SVGAGI (reference sequence). The CDR3 runs 15 residues. The V gene end was trimmed by 2 bases and the J gene end by 4 bases; junction bases not matched to a gene: 5. The CDR3 sequence is CASSYIAGGADTQYF. The CDR3, as DNA: TGTGCCAGCAGTTACATCGCGGGAGGCGCAGATACGCAGTATTTT.

V is TRBV2 and J is TRBJ2-1; 7 bases are a match to TRBD2. The CDR3 sequence is 15 residues long. The V and J ends lost 7 bases and 2 bases, in that order; junction bases with no gene match: 8. Germline CDR1 is SNHLY and CDR2 is FYNNEI. CDR3 coding DNA: TGTGCCAGCAAGGTAGCGGGCCTAACCTACAATGAGCAGTTCTTC. The encoded protein is CASKVAGLTYNEQFF.